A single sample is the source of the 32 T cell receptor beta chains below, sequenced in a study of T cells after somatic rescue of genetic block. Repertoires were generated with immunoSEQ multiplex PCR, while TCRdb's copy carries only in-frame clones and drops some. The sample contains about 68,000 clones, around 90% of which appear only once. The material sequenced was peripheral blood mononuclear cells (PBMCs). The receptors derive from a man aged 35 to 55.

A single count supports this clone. In DNA form, the CDR3 reads TGCGCCAGCAGCCAGGTGGGGAGGAGACGGGGAAACACCATATATTTT. Translated, it gives CASSQVGRRRGNTIYF. This chain connects TRBV4-1 to TRBJ1-3; no definite D call. CDR3 length: 16 amino acids. Germline-derived CDR1 and CDR2 are MGHRA and YSYEKL. The V and J ends lost 3 bases and 4 bases respectively, with 16 bases between them.

The CDR3 DNA reads as TGCGCCAGCAGCCGGACAGGTTCCTACAATGAGCAGTTCTTC. Translation: CASSRTGSYNEQFF. The chain joins TRBV5-1 to TRBJ2-1, with 7 bases lining up with TRBD1. The V segment lost 4 bases and the J segment 1 base; nucleotides outside the gene matches: 2. The CDR3 is made up of 14 amino acids. Germline CDR1 SGHRS, CDR2 YFSETQ. Supplemented by reference TRBV5-1 and TRBJ2-1, the full variable domain reads KAGVTQTPRYLIKTRGQQVTLSCSPISGHRSVSWYQQTPGQGLQFLFEYFSETQRNKGNFPGRFSGRQFSNSRSEMNVSTLELGDSALYLCASSRTGSYNEQFFGPGTRLTVL.

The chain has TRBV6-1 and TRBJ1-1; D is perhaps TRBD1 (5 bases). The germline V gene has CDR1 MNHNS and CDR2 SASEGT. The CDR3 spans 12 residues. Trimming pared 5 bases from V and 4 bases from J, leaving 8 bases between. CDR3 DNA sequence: TGTGCCAGCAGTAACAGGCTCACTGAAGCTTTCTTT. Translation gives CASSNRLTEAFF.

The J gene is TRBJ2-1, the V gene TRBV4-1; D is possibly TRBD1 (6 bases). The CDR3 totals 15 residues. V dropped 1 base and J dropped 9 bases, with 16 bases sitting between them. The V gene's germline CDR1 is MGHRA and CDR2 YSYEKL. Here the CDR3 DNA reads TGCGCCAGCAGCCAAGTTCAGGCAGGGGCAACTGAGCAGTTCTTC. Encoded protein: CASSQVQAGATEQFF.

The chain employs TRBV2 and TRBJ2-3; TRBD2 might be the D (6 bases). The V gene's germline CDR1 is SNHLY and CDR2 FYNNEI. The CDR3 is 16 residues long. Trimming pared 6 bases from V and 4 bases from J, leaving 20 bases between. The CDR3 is CASRAPGSTGADTQYF. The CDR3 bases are TGTGCCAGCAGGGCCCCCGGGAGTACGGGGGCAGATACGCAGTATTTT.

CDR3 residues: CASSLRPGQGTQPQHF. For the CDR3, the DNA is TGTGCCAGCAGCTTGAGACCGGGACAGGGTACTCAGCCCCAGCATTTT. The V call is TRBV5-6, the J call TRBJ1-5, with 9 bases aligning to TRBD1. The CDR3 sequence is 16 residues long. Trimming cost V 1 base and J 6 bases; bases outside gene matches: 8. Per germline, CDR1 SGHDT and CDR2 YYEEEE.

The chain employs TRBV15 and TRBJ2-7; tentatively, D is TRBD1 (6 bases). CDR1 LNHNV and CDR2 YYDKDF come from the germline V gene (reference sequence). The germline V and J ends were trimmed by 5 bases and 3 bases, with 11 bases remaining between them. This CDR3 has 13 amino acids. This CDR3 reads CATSRDTNYEQYF. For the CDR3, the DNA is TGTGCCACCAGCCGGGACACCAACTACGAGCAGTACTTC.

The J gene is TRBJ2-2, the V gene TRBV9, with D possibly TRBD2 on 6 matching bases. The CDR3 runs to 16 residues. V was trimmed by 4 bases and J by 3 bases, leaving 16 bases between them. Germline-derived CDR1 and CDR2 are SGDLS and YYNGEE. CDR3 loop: CASSPREGRYTGELFF. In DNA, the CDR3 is TGTGCCAGCAGCCCCCGAGAAGGGAGGTACACCGGGGAGCTGTTTTTT.

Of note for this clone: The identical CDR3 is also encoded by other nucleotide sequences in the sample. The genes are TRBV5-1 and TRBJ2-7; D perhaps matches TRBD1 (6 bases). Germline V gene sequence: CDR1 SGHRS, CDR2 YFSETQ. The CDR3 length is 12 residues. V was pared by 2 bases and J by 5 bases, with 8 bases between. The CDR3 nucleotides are TGCGCCAGCAGCTTAGAGGGGGACGAGCAGTACTTC. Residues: CASSLEGDEQYF.

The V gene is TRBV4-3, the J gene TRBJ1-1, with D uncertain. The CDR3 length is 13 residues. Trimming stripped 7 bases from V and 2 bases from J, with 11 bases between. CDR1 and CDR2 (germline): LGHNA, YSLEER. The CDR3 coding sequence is TGCGCCAGCATGCTGAGCCTCAACACTGAAGCTTTCTTT. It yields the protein CASMLSLNTEAFF.

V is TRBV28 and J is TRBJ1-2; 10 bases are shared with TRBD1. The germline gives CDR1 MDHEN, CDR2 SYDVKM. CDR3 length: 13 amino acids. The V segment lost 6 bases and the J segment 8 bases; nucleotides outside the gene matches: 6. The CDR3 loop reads CASRDRGREGYTF. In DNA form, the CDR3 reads TGTGCCAGCAGAGACAGGGGGCGGGAAGGCTACACCTTC.

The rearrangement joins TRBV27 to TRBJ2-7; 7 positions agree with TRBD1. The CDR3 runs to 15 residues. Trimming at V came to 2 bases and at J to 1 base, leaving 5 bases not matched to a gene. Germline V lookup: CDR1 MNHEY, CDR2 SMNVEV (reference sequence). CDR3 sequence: CASSLRGRVSYEQYF. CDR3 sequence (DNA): TGTGCCAGCAGTTTAAGGGGGCGCGTATCCTACGAGCAGTACTTC.

CDR3 protein: CASRRQGADNSPLHF. DNA of the CDR3: TGTGCCAGCAGACGACAGGGGGCCGATAATTCACCCCTCCACTTT. V and J are TRBV6-5 and TRBJ1-6; 10 bases align to TRBD1. The CDR3 is made up of 15 amino acids. J lost 5 bases, V lost 6 bases, and 4 bases had no gene match. Germline V gene lookup returns CDR1 MNHEY and CDR2 SVGAGI.

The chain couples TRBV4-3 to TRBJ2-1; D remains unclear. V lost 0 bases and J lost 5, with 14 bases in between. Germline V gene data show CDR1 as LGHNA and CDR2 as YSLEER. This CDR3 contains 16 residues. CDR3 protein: CASSQDGAQAHNEQFF. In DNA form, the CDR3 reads TGCGCCAGCAGCCAAGACGGAGCACAAGCTCACAATGAGCAGTTCTTC.

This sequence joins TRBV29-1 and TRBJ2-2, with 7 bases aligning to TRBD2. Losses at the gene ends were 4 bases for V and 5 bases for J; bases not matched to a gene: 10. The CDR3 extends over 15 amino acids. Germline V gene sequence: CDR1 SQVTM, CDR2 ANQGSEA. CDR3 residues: CSVAGERGGTGELFF. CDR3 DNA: TGCAGCGTTGCCGGGGAGAGGGGAGGGACCGGGGAGCTGTTTTTT.

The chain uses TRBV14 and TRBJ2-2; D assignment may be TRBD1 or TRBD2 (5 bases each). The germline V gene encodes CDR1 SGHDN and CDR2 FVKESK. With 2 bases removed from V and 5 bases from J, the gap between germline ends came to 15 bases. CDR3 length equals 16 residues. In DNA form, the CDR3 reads TGTGCCAGCAGCCAACTCGGTCCAGGGAGAACCGGGGAGCTGTTTTTT. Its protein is CASSQLGPGRTGELFF.

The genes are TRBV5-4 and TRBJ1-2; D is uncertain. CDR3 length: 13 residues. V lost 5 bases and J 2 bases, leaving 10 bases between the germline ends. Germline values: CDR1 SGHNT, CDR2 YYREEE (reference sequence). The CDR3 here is CASRSGNNYGYTF. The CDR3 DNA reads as TGTGCCAGCAGGTCCGGGAACAACTATGGCTACACCTTC.

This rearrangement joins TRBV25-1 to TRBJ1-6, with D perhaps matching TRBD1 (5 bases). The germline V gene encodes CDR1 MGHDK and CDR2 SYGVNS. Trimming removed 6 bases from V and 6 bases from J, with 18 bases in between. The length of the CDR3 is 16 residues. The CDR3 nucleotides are TGTGCCAGCAGGGGGCTAGGGCCCGGGGGTAATTCACCCCTCCACTTT. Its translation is CASRGLGPGGNSPLHF.

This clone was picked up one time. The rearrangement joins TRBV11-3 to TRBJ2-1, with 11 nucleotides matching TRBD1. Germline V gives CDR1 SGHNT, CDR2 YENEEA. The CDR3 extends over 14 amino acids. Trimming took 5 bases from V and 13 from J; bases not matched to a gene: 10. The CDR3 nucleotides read TGTGCCAGCAGCGGGTCCGGGACAGGGGGTCTTCAGTTCTTC. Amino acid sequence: CASSGSGTGGLQFF.

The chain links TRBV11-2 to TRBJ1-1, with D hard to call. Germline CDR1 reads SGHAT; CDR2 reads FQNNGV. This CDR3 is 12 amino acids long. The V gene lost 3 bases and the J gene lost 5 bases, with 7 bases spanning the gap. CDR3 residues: CASSFSRTEAFF. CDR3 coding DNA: TGTGCCAGCAGCTTTTCCAGGACTGAAGCTTTCTTT.

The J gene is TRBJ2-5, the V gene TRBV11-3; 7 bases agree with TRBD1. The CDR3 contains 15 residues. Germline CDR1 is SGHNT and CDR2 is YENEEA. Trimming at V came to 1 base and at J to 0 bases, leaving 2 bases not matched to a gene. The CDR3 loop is CASSLGQGDQETQYF. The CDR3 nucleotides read TGTGCCAGCAGCTTAGGGCAGGGGGACCAAGAGACCCAGTACTTC.

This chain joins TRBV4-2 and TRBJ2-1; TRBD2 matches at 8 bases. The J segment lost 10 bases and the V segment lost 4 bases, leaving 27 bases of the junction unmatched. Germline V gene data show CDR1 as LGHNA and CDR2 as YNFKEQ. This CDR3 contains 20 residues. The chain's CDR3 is CASSPLVGGGSDYSSLEQFF. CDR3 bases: TGTGCCAGCAGCCCTTTAGTCGGGGGGGGCAGTGATTATTCTAGCTTGGAGCAGTTCTTC.

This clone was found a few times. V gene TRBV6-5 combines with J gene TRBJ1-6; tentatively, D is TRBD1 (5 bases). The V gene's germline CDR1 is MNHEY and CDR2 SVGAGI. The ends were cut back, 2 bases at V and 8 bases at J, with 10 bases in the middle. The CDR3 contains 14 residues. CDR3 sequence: CASSYGDSHSPLHF. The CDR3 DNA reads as TGTGCCAGCAGTTACGGCGACAGCCATTCACCCCTCCACTTT.

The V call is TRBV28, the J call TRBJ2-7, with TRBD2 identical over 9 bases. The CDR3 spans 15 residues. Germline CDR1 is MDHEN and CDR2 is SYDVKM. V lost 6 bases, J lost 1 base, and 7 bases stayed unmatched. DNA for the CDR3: TGTGCCAGCAGCGTTCCGGGACTAGCTTCCTACGAGCAGTACTTC. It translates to CASSVPGLASYEQYF. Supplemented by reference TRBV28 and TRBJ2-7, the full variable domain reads DVKVTQSSRYLVKRTGEKVFLECVQDMDHENMFWYRQDPGLGLRLIYFSYDVKMKEKGDIPEGYSVSREKKERFSLILESASTNQTSMYLCASSVPGLASYEQYFGPGTRLTVT.

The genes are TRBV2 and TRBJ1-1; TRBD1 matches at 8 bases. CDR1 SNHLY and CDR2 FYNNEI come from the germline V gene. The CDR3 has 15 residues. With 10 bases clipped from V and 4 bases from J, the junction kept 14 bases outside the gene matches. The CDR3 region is CAIREVGQGGTEAFF. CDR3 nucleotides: TGTGCCATCAGGGAGGTAGGACAGGGCGGCACTGAAGCTTTCTTT.

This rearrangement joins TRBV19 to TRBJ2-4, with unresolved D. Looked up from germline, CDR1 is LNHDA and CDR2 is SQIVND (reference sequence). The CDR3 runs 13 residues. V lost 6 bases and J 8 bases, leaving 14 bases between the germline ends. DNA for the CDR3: TGTGCCAGTAGCCTTCCCTCTCGTGACATTCAGTACTTC. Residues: CASSLPSRDIQYF.

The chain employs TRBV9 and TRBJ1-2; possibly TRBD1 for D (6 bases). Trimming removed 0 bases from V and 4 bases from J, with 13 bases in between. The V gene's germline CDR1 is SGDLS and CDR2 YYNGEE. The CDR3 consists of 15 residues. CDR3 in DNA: TGTGCCAGCAGCGTAGCTCGGACAGAACTCTATGGCTACACCTTC. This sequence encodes CASSVARTELYGYTF.

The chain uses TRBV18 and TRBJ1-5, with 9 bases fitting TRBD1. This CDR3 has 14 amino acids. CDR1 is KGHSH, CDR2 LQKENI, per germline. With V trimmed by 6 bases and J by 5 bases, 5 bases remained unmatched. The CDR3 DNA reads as TGTGCCAGCTCCCAGGGGACAGGGTATCAGCCCCAGCATTTT. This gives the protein CASSQGTGYQPQHF.

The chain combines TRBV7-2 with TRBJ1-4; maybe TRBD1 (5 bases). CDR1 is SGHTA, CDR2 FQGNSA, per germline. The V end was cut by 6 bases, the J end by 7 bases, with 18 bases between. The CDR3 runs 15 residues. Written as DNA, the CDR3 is TGTGCCAGCAGAACGGGGGGAGGGTCCAGTGAAAAACTGTTTTTT. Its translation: CASRTGGGSSEKLFF.

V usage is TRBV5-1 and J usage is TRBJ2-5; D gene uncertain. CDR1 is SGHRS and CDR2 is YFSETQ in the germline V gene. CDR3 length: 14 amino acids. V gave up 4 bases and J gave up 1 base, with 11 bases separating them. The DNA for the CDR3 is TGCGCCAGCAGCGAAACACCTGCCCAAGAGACCCAGTACTTC. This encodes CASSETPAQETQYF.

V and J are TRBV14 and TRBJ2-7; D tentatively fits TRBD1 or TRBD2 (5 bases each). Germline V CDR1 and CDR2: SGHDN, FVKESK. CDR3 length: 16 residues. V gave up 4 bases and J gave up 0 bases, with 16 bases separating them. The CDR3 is CASSRDLGTYSYEQYF. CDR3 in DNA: TGTGCCAGCAGCCGAGACCTCGGGACGTACTCCTACGAGCAGTACTTC.

The CDR3 nucleotides are TGTGCCAGCAGCCCCCAGGTCGAGCAGTACTTC. Translated, it gives CASSPQVEQYF. V usage is TRBV6-6 and J usage is TRBJ2-7; D unresolved. Germline V gives CDR1 MNHNY, CDR2 SVGAGI (reference sequence). The V gene lost 6 bases and the J gene lost 6 bases, with 9 bases spanning the gap. This CDR3 comprises 11 residues.